The rows below give T cell receptor beta chains drawn from one sample of a study of T cells in tuberculosis. Here immunoSEQ multiplex PCR was the method, and the copy in TCRdb shows in-frame clones only, minus some. The sample records around 33,000 clones, roughly 87% being singletons. The specimen comprised PBMCs, sampled at tuberculosis diagnosis. Receptor source: an adult with tuberculosis. Both conserved end residues are part of each CDR3. A D gene is named only where the DNA matches it firmly. Not every row has a clone size; where given, it reads once, few, many or a size class.

d_call: TRBD1; j_call: TRBJ2-7; v_call: TRBV5-1; clone_size: NA; cdr3_nt: TGCGCCAGCAGACAGGGACAGGGGGCTTTCTACGAGCAGTACTTC; cdr3_aa: CASRQGQGAFYEQYF
d_call: NA; j_call: TRBJ1-2; v_call: TRBV4-1; clone_size: NA; cdr3_nt: TGCGCCAGCAGCCAGTCCCCAGGGGCCTATGGCTACACCTTC; cdr3_aa: CASSQSPGAYGYTF
d_call: NA; j_call: TRBJ1-6; v_call: TRBV7-2; clone_size: once; cdr3_nt: TGTGCCAGCAGCTCGAAGAGGACAAATTCACCCCTCCACTTT; cdr3_aa: CASSSKRTNSPLHF
d_call: NA; j_call: TRBJ2-4; v_call: TRBV11-2; clone_size: NA; cdr3_nt: TGTGCCAGCAGCTTCCAGACAGGAAACATTCAGTACTTC; cdr3_aa: CASSFQTGNIQYF
d_call: NA; j_call: TRBJ1-3; v_call: TRBV9; clone_size: NA; cdr3_nt: TGTGCCAGCAGTCCGACAGACTCTGGAAACACCATATATTTT; cdr3_aa: CASSPTDSGNTIYF
d_call: TRBD2; j_call: TRBJ2-7; v_call: TRBV11-2; clone_size: NA; cdr3_nt: TGTGCCAGCAGCTGGACTAGCGGCCTCCCGTGTGAGCAGTACTTC; cdr3_aa: CASSWTSGLPCEQYF
d_call: NA; j_call: TRBJ2-1; v_call: TRBV7-6; clone_size: NA; cdr3_nt: TGTGCCAGCGAGAACCAGTTCTTC; cdr3_aa: CASENQFF
d_call: TRBD1; j_call: TRBJ1-1; v_call: TRBV28; clone_size: NA; cdr3_nt: TGTGCCAGCCGCTTAGGGACAGGGAACACTGAAGCTTTCTTT; cdr3_aa: CASRLGTGNTEAFF
d_call: NA; j_call: TRBJ1-5; v_call: TRBV7-9; clone_size: NA; cdr3_nt: TGTGCCAGCAGCTTAGAGGCGGAACAGCCCCAGCATTTT; cdr3_aa: CASSLEAEQPQHF
d_call: NA; j_call: TRBJ1-1; v_call: TRBV6-1; clone_size: NA; cdr3_nt: TGTGCCAGCAGTTACGGCACTGAAGCTTTCTTT; cdr3_aa: CASSYGTEAFF
d_call: NA; j_call: TRBJ1-3; v_call: TRBV7-2; clone_size: NA; cdr3_nt: TGTGCCAGCAGCCAAAGAAGAGTTAGTTCTGGAAACACCATATATTTT; cdr3_aa: CASSQRRVSSGNTIYF
d_call: NA; j_call: TRBJ2-5; v_call: TRBV7-2; clone_size: NA; cdr3_nt: TGTGCCAGCAGCCCGAACGAAATTCAGCGGCAAGAGACCCAGTACTTC; cdr3_aa: CASSPNEIQRQETQYF
d_call: TRBD1; j_call: TRBJ1-5; v_call: TRBV7-2; clone_size: NA; cdr3_nt: TGTGCCAGCAGCCCTTACACCCTAGTCGGACAGGAGGGTCAGCCCCAGCATTTT; cdr3_aa: CASSPYTLVGQEGQPQHF
d_call: NA; j_call: TRBJ2-7; v_call: TRBV10-1; clone_size: NA; cdr3_nt: TGCGCCAGCAGTGAGTCGTCGAGGGAGCAGTACTTC; cdr3_aa: CASSESSREQYF
d_call: TRBD1; j_call: TRBJ1-5; v_call: TRBV9; clone_size: NA; cdr3_nt: TGTGCCAGCAGCGTAGGCCAGGGGGCCCAGCCCCAGCATTTT; cdr3_aa: CASSVGQGAQPQHF
d_call: NA; j_call: TRBJ1-2; v_call: TRBV25-1; clone_size: NA; cdr3_nt: TGTGCCAGCAGTGATGCTGTGGGGCAGGGGCATGGCTACACCTTC; cdr3_aa: CASSDAVGQGHGYTF
d_call: TRBD1; j_call: TRBJ1-2; v_call: TRBV5-1; clone_size: NA; cdr3_nt: TGCGCCAGCAGCGTCACCGGGACAGGATCGGGAGGTCCTCCCTATGGCTACACCTTC; cdr3_aa: CASSVTGTGSGGPPYGYTF
d_call: NA; j_call: TRBJ1-2; v_call: TRBV21-1; clone_size: few; cdr3_nt: TGTGCCAGCAGCAAAGGGGGAACGGGAGCCGGAAATGGCTACACCTTC; cdr3_aa: CASSKGGTGAGNGYTF
d_call: TRBD1; j_call: TRBJ2-1; v_call: TRBV11-3; clone_size: once; cdr3_nt: TGTGCCAGCAGCCCGGGACAGAACAATGAGCAGTTCTTC; cdr3_aa: CASSPGQNNEQFF
d_call: NA; j_call: TRBJ1-2; v_call: TRBV5-1; clone_size: once; cdr3_nt: TGCGCCAGCAGCTCCGGAGGACATGGCTACACCTTC; cdr3_aa: CASSSGGHGYTF
d_call: NA; j_call: TRBJ1-1; v_call: TRBV7-2; clone_size: once; cdr3_nt: TGTGCCAGCACCAAGGGGGTCGGCACTGAAGCTTTCTTT; cdr3_aa: CASTKGVGTEAFF
d_call: TRBD1; j_call: TRBJ2-7; v_call: TRBV5-1; clone_size: NA; cdr3_nt: TGCGCCAGCAGCTCAGGGACAGGGGAGCTCCGGGAGCAGTACTTC; cdr3_aa: CASSSGTGELREQYF
d_call: NA; j_call: TRBJ2-1; v_call: TRBV7-8; clone_size: NA; cdr3_nt: TGTGCCAGCAGCGTCCGGGACCCGGGAGTTGATGAGCAGTTCTTC; cdr3_aa: CASSVRDPGVDEQFF
d_call: NA; j_call: TRBJ2-5; v_call: TRBV30; clone_size: NA; cdr3_nt: TGTGCTAGTACCCTTTCTTGGAGACAAGAGACCCAGTACTTC; cdr3_aa: CASTLSWRQETQYF
d_call: TRBD1; j_call: TRBJ1-1; v_call: TRBV2; clone_size: NA; cdr3_nt: TGTGCCAGCAGTGACCCCGGGACAGGGGACCCCTCGAACACTGAAGCTTTCTTT; cdr3_aa: CASSDPGTGDPSNTEAFF
d_call: TRBD1; j_call: TRBJ1-5; v_call: TRBV30; clone_size: NA; cdr3_nt: TGTGCCTGGAGTGGGGGACAGGGAGTGAGGCAGCCCCAGCATTTT; cdr3_aa: CAWSGGQGVRQPQHF
d_call: TRBD2; j_call: TRBJ2-7; v_call: TRBV4-2; clone_size: NA; cdr3_nt: TGTGCCAGCAGCCAAGAGGGGGGGAGGAATTACGAGCAGTACTTC; cdr3_aa: CASSQEGGRNYEQYF
d_call: NA; j_call: TRBJ2-2; v_call: TRBV2; clone_size: NA; cdr3_nt: TGTGCCAGCAGCCCCGGTACAGCGAACACCGGGGAGCTGTTTTTT; cdr3_aa: CASSPGTANTGELFF
d_call: TRBD1; j_call: TRBJ1-5; v_call: TRBV4-2; clone_size: NA; cdr3_nt: TGTGCCAGCAGCCACGACAGGGATATTGATCAGCCCCAGCATTTT; cdr3_aa: CASSHDRDIDQPQHF
d_call: NA; j_call: TRBJ1-1; v_call: TRBV11-1; clone_size: NA; cdr3_nt: TGTGCCAGCAGCCCGGGAGGAGAGAACACTGAAGCTTTCTTT; cdr3_aa: CASSPGGENTEAFF
d_call: NA; j_call: TRBJ1-3; v_call: TRBV28; clone_size: NA; cdr3_nt: TGTGCCAGCACCCCCGGGGGGCCTGGAAACACCATATATTTT; cdr3_aa: CASTPGGPGNTIYF
d_call: NA; j_call: TRBJ2-1; v_call: TRBV10-1; clone_size: NA; cdr3_nt: TGCGCCAGCACTGAGGGGCCGGGACTTGAGCAGTTCTTC; cdr3_aa: CASTEGPGLEQFF
d_call: TRBD1; j_call: TRBJ1-2; v_call: TRBV29-1; clone_size: once; cdr3_nt: TGCAGCGGCATGACAGGGGATGGCTATGGCTACACCTTC; cdr3_aa: CSGMTGDGYGYTF
d_call: NA; j_call: TRBJ2-5; v_call: TRBV4-2; clone_size: NA; cdr3_nt: TGTGCCAGCAGCCAGTGGGTAGGGAGAAGAGAGACCCAGTACTTC; cdr3_aa: CASSQWVGRRETQYF